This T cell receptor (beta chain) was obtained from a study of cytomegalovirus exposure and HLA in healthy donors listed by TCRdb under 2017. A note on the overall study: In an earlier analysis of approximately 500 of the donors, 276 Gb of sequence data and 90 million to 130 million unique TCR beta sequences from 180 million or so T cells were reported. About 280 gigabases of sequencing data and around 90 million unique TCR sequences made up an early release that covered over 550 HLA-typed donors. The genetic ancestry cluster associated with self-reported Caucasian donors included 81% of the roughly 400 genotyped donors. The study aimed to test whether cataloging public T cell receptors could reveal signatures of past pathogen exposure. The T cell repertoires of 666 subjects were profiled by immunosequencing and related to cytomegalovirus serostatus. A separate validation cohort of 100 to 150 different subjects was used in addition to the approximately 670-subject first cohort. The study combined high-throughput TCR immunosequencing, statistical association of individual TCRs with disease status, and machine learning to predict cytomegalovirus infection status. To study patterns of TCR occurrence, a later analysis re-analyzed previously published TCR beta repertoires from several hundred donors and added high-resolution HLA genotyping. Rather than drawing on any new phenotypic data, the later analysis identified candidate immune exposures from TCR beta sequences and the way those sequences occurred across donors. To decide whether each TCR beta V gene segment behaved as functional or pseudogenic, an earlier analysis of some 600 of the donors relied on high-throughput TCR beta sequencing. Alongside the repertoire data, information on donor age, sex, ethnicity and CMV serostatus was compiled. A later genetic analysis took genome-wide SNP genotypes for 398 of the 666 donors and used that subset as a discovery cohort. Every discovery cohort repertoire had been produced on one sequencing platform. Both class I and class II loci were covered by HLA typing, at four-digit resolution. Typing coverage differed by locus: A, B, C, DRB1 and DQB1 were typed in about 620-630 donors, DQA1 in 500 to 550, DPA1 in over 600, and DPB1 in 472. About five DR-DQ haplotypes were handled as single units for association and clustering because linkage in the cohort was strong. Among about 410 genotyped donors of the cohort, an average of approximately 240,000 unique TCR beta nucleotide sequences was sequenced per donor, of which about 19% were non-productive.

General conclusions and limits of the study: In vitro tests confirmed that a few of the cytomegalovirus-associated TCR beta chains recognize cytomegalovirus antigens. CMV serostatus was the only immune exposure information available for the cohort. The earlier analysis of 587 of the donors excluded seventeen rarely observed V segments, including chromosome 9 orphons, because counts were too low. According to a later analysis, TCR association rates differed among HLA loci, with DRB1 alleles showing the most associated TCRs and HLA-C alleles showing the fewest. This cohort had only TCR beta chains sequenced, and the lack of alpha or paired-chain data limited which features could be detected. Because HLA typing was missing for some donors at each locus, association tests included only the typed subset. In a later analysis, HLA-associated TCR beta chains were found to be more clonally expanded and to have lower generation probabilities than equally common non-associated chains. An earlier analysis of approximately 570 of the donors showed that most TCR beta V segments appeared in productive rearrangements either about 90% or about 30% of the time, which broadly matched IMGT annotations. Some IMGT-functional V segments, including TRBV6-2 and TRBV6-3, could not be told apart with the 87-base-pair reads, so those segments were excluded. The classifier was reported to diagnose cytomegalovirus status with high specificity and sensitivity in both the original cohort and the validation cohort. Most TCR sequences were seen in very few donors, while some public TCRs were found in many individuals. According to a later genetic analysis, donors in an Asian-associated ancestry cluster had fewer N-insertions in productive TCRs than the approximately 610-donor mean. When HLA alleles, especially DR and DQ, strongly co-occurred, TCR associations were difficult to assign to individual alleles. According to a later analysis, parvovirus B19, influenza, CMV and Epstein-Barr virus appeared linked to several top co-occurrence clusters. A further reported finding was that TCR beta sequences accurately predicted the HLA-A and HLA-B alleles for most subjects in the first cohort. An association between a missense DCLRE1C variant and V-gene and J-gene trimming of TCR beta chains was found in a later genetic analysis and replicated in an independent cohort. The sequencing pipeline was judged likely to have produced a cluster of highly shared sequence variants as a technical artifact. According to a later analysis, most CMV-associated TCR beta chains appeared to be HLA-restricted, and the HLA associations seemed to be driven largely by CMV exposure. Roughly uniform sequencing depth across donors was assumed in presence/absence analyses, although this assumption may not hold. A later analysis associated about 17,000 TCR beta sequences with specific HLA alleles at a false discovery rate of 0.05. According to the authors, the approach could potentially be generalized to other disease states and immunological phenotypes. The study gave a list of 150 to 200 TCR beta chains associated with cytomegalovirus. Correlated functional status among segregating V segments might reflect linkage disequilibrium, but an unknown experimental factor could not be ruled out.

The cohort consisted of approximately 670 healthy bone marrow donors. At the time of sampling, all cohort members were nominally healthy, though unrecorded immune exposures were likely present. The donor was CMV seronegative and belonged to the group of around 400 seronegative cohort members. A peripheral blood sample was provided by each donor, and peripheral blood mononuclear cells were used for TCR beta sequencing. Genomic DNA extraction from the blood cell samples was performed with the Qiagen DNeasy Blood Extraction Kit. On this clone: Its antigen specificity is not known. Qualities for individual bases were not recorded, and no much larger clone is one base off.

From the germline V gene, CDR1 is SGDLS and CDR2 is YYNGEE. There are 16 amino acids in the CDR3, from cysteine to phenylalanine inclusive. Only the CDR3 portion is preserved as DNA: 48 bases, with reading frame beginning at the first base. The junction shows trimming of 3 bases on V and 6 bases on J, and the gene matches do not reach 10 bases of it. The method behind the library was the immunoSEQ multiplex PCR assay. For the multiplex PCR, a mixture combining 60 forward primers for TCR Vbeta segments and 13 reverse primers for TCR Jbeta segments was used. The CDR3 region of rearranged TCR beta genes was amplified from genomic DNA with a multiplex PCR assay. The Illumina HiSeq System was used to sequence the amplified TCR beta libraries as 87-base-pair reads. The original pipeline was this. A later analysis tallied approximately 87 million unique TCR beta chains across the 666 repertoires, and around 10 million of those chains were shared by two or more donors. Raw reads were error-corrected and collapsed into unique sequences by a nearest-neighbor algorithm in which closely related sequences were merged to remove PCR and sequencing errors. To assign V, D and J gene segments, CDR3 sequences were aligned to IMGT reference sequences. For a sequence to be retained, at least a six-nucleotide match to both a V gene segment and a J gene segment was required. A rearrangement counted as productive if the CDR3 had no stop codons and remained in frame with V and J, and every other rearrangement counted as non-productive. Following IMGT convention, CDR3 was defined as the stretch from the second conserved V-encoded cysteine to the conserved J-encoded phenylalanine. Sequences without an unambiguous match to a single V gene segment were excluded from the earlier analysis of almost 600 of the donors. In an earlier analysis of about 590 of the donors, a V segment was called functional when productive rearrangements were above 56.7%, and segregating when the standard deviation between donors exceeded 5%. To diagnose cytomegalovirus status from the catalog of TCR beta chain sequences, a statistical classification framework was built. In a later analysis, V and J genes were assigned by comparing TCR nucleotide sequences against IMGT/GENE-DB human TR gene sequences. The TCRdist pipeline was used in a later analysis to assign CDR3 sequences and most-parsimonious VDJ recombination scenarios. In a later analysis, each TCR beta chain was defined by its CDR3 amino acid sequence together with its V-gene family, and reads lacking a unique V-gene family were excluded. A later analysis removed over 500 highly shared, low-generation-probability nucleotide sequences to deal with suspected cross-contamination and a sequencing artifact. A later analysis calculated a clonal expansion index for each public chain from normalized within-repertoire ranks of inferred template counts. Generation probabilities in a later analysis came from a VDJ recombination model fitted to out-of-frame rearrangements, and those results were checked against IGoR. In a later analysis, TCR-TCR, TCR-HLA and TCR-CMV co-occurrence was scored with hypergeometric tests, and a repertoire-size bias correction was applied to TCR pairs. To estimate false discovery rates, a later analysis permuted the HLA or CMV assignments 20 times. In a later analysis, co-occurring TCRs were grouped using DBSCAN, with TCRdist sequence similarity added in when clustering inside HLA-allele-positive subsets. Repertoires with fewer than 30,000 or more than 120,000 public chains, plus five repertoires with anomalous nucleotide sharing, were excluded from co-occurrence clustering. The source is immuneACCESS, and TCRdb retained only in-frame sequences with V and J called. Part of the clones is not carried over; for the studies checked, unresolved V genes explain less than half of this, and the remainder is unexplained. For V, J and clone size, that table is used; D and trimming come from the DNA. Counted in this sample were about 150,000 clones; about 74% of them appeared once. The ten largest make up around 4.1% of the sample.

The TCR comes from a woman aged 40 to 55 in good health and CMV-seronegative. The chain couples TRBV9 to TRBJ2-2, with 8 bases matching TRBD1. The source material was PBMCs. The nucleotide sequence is TGTGCCAGCAGCGGCGGACAGGGATGGTTTGCCGGGGAGCTGTTTTTT. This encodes CASSGGQGWFAGELFF.